Below, 18 T cell receptor beta chains from the same sample are listed, as sequenced in a study of vaccination and CD4 T cells after COVID-19. The Oncomine TCR Beta short-read assay was applied to DNA of cultured CD4+ T cells. TCRdb re-derived calls from the PCR reads in MiXCR, one entry per CDR3 protein. Counted here are roughly 20,000 distinct CDR3 sequences, about 40% occurring once; the ten biggest clones make up roughly 2.9%. Documented treatment: approximately 9-day PBMC culture with coronavirus spike peptide pools or control peptides (ViraFEST assay). No cognate antigen is known for these TCRs. Sequencing used CD4+ T cells from blood, cultured in vitro, obtained after SARS-CoV-2 vaccination. Receptors were obtained from a human donor who had recovered from COVID-19.

This clonotype was counted a few times. The chain joins TRBV19 to TRBJ1-1; D might be TRBD1 (6 bases). The germline V and J ends were trimmed by 6 bases and 4 bases, with 18 bases remaining between them. The germline gives CDR1 LNHDA, CDR2 SQIVND (reference sequence). This CDR3 comprises 15 residues. CDR3 amino acids: CASRAPMGARTEAFF. In DNA form, the CDR3 reads TGTGCCAGTAGGGCACCAATGGGGGCTCGCACTGAAGCTTTCTTT.

The chain has TRBV11-3 and TRBJ1-5; D remains unclear. This CDR3 spans 13 amino acids. The V and J ends lost 5 bases and 7 bases respectively, with 12 bases between them. Germline V gene lookup returns CDR1 SGHNT and CDR2 YENEEA. CDR3 region: CASSNTIEQPQHF. CDR3 nucleotide sequence: TGTGCCAGCAGCAATACAATAGAACAGCCCCAGCATTTT.

This sequence joins TRBV12-3 or TRBV12-4 and TRBJ1-2; D may be TRBD1 (5 bases). The CDR3 is made up of 14 amino acids. Trimming pared 3 bases from V and 4 bases from J, leaving 12 bases between. The CDR3 here is CASSFAGATYGYTF. In nucleotides, the CDR3 is TGTGCCAGCAGTTTTGCTGGGGCGACCTATGGCTACACCTTC.

The chain is built from TRBV28 and TRBJ2-2; D is unresolved. V was cut by 3 bases and J by 0 bases, with 5 bases left in between. CDR1 is MDHEN, CDR2 SYDVKM, per germline. CDR3 size: 14 residues. CDR3 protein: CASSFSTNTGELFF. CDR3 bases: TGTGCCAGCAGTTTCTCTACGAACACCGGGGAGCTGTTTTTT.

This rearrangement joins TRBV7-2 to TRBJ1-4; D remains unclear. In germline, CDR1 is SGHTA, CDR2 FQGNSA. CDR3 size: 14 residues. V dropped 0 bases and J dropped 8 bases, with 10 bases sitting between them. In DNA, the CDR3 is TGTGCCAGCAGCTTAGCCTTCCCAGGCGAAAAACTGTTTTTT. It is translated as CASSLAFPGEKLFF.

The V and J genes are TRBV6-1 and TRBJ2-1; the match to TRBD2 covers 8 bases. The V and J ends lost 7 bases and 0 bases, in that order; junction bases with no gene match: 14. The germline gives CDR1 MNHNS, CDR2 SASEGT. The CDR3 runs 18 residues. The CDR3 sequence: CASKRSPTSGSSYNEQFF. In DNA form, the CDR3 reads TGTGCCAGCAAAAGATCCCCTACAAGCGGGAGCTCCTACAATGAGCAGTTCTTC.

The chain links TRBV6-1 to TRBJ1-2; D may be TRBD1 (5 bases). From germline, CDR1 is MNHNS and CDR2 SASEGT. V was pared by 5 bases and J by 2 bases, with 15 bases between. The CDR3 totals 15 residues. In DNA, the CDR3 is TGTGCCAGCAGTAATCAAGGGTCAGGGAACTATGGCTACACCTTC. Translation: CASSNQGSGNYGYTF.

The chain combines TRBV7-2 with TRBJ1-6, with 9 bases matching TRBD1. The junction had 4 bases not matched to a gene; V was cut back by 5 bases and J by 5 bases. The CDR3 totals 15 residues. The V gene's germline CDR1 is SGHTA and CDR2 FQGNSA. CDR3 in DNA: TGTGCCAGCAGCCGGCGGGACAGGGATAATTCACCCCTCCACTTT. Its protein product is CASSRRDRDNSPLHF.

This rearrangement joins TRBV7-2 to TRBJ1-2; 7 bases are a match to TRBD1. From germline, CDR1 is SGHTA and CDR2 FQGNSA. Trimming cost V 5 bases and J 1 base; bases outside gene matches: 4. The CDR3 has 14 amino acids. CDR3 in amino acids: CASSPGQLNYGYTF. In DNA, the CDR3 is TGTGCCAGCAGCCCGGGACAGCTTAACTATGGCTACACCTTC.

This clonotype was found a few times. V is TRBV29-1 and J is TRBJ1-5, with 7 nucleotides matching TRBD1. This CDR3 is built from 13 residues. After removal of 7 bases from V and 5 bases from J, the junction contained 8 bases not matched to a gene. The germline CDR1 and CDR2 sequences are SQVTM and ANQGSEA. CDR3 residues: CSAGQARDQPQHF. The CDR3 nucleotides read TGCAGCGCTGGACAGGCTCGGGATCAGCCCCAGCATTTT.

The chain is built from TRBV20-1 and TRBJ1-1, with TRBD1 matching over 8 bases. Looked up from germline, CDR1 is DFQATT and CDR2 is SNEGSKA (reference sequence). The CDR3 contains 12 residues. Trimming cost V 6 bases and J 4 bases; bases outside gene matches: 4. The CDR3 DNA reads as TGCAGTGCCGGACAGGGAGTCACTGAAGCTTTCTTT. Amino acids: CSAGQGVTEAFF.

The chain is built from TRBV19 and TRBJ1-6; 8 nucleotides line up with TRBD1. There are 12 residues in the CDR3. Trimming took 7 bases from V and 7 from J; bases not matched to a gene: 0. Germline V gives CDR1 LNHDA, CDR2 SQIVND (reference sequence). The CDR3 region has the DNA TGTGCCAGTACAGGGGGCAATTCACCCCTCCACTTT. Protein product: CASTGGNSPLHF.

V gene TRBV11-3 combines with J gene TRBJ2-7; D remains unclear. The CDR3 length is 16 residues. V was cut by 5 bases and J by 2 bases, with 19 bases left in between. In germline, CDR1 is SGHNT, CDR2 YENEEA. CDR3: CASSQDRNFYAYEQYF. CDR3 bases: TGTGCCAGCAGCCAAGATCGCAACTTCTACGCCTACGAGCAGTACTTC.

This clonotype was counted once. DNA for the CDR3: TGCGCCAGCAGCCAAGAGTCGAACACCGGGGAGCTGTTTTTT. As protein: CASSQESNTGELFF. The chain couples TRBV4-3 to TRBJ2-2; the D is unclear. The germline CDR1 and CDR2 sequences are LGHNA and YSLEER. The CDR3 has 14 residues. V was cut by 0 bases and J by 0 bases, with 2 bases left in between.

This rearrangement joins TRBV3-1 to TRBJ2-5, with TRBD2 identical over 13 bases. The CDR3 is 20 residues long. Losses at the gene ends were 0 bases for V and 5 bases for J; bases not matched to a gene: 15. Per the germline V gene, CDR1 is LGHDT and CDR2 is YNNKEL (reference sequence). The CDR3 loop is CASSQDTGLAGALGRETQYF. DNA of the CDR3: TGTGCCAGCAGCCAAGATACAGGACTAGCGGGGGCCCTTGGGAGGGAGACCCAGTACTTC.

CDR3 amino acids: CSAALKETQYF. DNA of the CDR3: TGCAGTGCAGCCCTGAAGGAGACCCAGTACTTC. The gene calls are TRBV20-1 and TRBJ2-5, with D unresolved. V gave up 6 bases and J gave up 5 bases, with 10 bases separating them. Germline values: CDR1 DFQATT, CDR2 SNEGSKA (reference sequence). The CDR3 is 11 residues long.

This chain joins TRBV7-9 and TRBJ1-4; D is possibly TRBD1 (6 bases). The CDR3 sequence is 14 residues long. Looked up from germline, CDR1 is SEHNR and CDR2 is FQNEAQ (reference sequence). V was trimmed by 11 bases and J by 4 bases, leaving 17 bases between them. CDR3 coding DNA: TGTGCCTCCGCTCGGGGGCCTCTTAATGAAAAACTGTTTTTT. Its protein product is CASARGPLNEKLFF.

The genes are TRBV6-2 or TRBV6-3 and TRBJ2-1; 12 bases align to TRBD2. This CDR3 comprises 15 residues. Trimming cost V 5 bases and J 10 bases; bases outside gene matches: 9. The V gene's germline CDR1 is MNHEY and CDR2 SVGEGT. CDR3 DNA sequence: TGTGCCAGCAGTCTAGCGGGGGGGCCGGACGGAGAGCAGTTCTTC. Residues: CASSLAGGPDGEQFF.